The rows below give T cell receptor beta chains drawn from one sample of a study of OX40 agonist ivuxolimab in advanced cancers. TCRdb's copy holds only in-frame clones and misses some; the assay was immunoSEQ multiplex PCR. The sample lists 55,000 to 70,000 clones; approximately 90% were seen once. The sample in question was CD4+ or CD8+ T cells sorted from blood, obtained in a trial of the OX40 agonist ivuxolimab. The receptors stem from an adult with an advanced solid tumor such as melanoma, head and neck, liver or kidney cancer. CDR3s include the opening cysteine and the closing phenylalanine or tryptophan. The D gene is left open where the match is weak. Not every row has a clone size; where given, it reads once, few, many or a size class.

TRBV5-4	TRBJ1-2	.	once	TGTGCCAGCAGCTTGGGGGGATGGGGAGACAATAACTATGGCTACACCTTC	CASSLGGWGDNNYGYTF
TRBV9	TRBJ2-1	.	.	TGTGCCAGCAGCCTAGGGCTGGGGGACAATGAGCAGTTCTTC	CASSLGLGDNEQFF
TRBV6-5	TRBJ1-1	.	.	TGTGCCAGCAGTTACTCCTTCCAGGCCACTGAAGCTTTCTTT	CASSYSFQATEAFF
TRBV4-1	TRBJ2-1	.	.	TGCGCCAGCAGCCAAGTTCAGGGGATCTACAATGAGCAGTTCTTC	CASSQVQGIYNEQFF
TRBV4-1	TRBJ1-2	.	.	TGCGCCAGCAGCCAAGATAACCGGCGGGATGGCTACACCTTC	CASSQDNRRDGYTF
TRBV11-1	TRBJ2-5	.	.	TGTGCCAGCAGCTTAGTGCTGGGGCTGGAGACCCAGTACTTC	CASSLVLGLETQYF
TRBV2	TRBJ2-1	TRBD2	.	TGTGCCACCGGGGGGGATAACGGCTACTACAATGAGCAGTTCTTC	CATGGDNGYYNEQFF
TRBV19	TRBJ1-2	TRBD1	.	TGTGCCAGTTTTTTTCCGGGACAGGGTTCTTATGGCTACACCTTC	CASFFPGQGSYGYTF
TRBV6-1	TRBJ2-7	.	.	TGTGCCAGTGGACCACGGGACGGAGACCTCTACGAGCAGTACTTC	CASGPRDGDLYEQYF
TRBV10-3	TRBJ2-7	.	.	TGTGCCGGCAGGGGCAGTTTGGGGGAGCAGTACTTC	CAGRGSLGEQYF
TRBV7-3	TRBJ1-2	.	.	TGTGCCAGCAGCCCGGCAGGGCCAGGGGATGGCTACACCTTC	CASSPAGPGDGYTF
TRBV14	TRBJ1-1	.	.	TGTGCCAGCAGCCAAGTAGGGGGGGGGACTGAAGCTTTCTTT	CASSQVGGGTEAFF
TRBV2	TRBJ1-3	.	once	TGTGCCAGCAGTGAACTGGACCACTCTGGAAACACCATATATTTT	CASSELDHSGNTIYF
TRBV7-2	TRBJ2-5	.	.	TGTGCCAGCAGCCCTTGGGGGGCCGGCCTTATCGCCCAGTACTTC	CASSPWGAGLIAQYF
TRBV15	TRBJ1-5	.	.	TGTGCCACCAGGGGGTATAGCAATCAGCCCCAGCATTTT	CATRGYSNQPQHF
TRBV19	TRBJ1-2	.	.	TGTGCCAGTAGGCTCTTCGGACAGCCTAACTATGGCTACACCTTC	CASRLFGQPNYGYTF
TRBV19	TRBJ2-7	TRBD1	once	TGTGCCAGCGGGACAGGGGGGCGCGAGCAGTACTTC	CASGTGGREQYF
TRBV7-9	TRBJ1-4	.	.	TGTGCCAGCGCGGACGTGACAACTAATGAAAAACTGTTTTTT	CASADVTTNEKLFF
TRBV6-1	TRBJ2-1	TRBD2	.	TGTGCCAGCAGTGCCCCCTCGAGACTAGCGGACAATGAGCAGTTCTTC	CASSAPSRLADNEQFF
TRBV29-1	TRBJ2-1	TRBD1	.	TGCAGCGTTGAGCGAGGGGGCTGGCAGTTCTTC	CSVERGGWQFF
TRBV9	TRBJ1-4	.	.	TGTGCCAGCAGCGTAAGTCGGGGGGCGGCCGGCACTAATGAAAAACTGTTTTTT	CASSVSRGAAGTNEKLFF
TRBV6-5	TRBJ1-2	.	.	TGTGCCAGCAGTTACGGGAGGGAGTTTTACTATGGCTACACCTTC	CASSYGREFYYGYTF
TRBV19	TRBJ1-5	.	.	TGTGCCAGTAGTTTCTCCCTCCAAGTGTCTGGCAATCAGCCCCAGCATTTT	CASSFSLQVSGNQPQHF
TRBV27	TRBJ2-1	.	.	TGTGCCAGCAGTTGGGGGGCCGGTGAGCAGTTCTTC	CASSWGAGEQFF
TRBV11-3	TRBJ2-1	TRBD2	.	TGTGCCAGCAGCTTTGGCGGGGGGCCAAACAATGAGCAGTTCTTC	CASSFGGGPNNEQFF
TRBV7-3	TRBJ1-1	.	.	TGTGCCAGCAGCCCAAGCGGGGGCTCGGTCCACACTGAAGCTTTCTTT	CASSPSGGSVHTEAFF
TRBV2	TRBJ2-7	TRBD1	.	TGTGCCAGCATTCAGGGACAGGGGGCTTACGAGCAGTACTTC	CASIQGQGAYEQYF
TRBV5-1	TRBJ2-2	.	.	TGCGCCAGCAGCTTTGTCGACCCGAACACCGGGGAGCTGTTTTTT	CASSFVDPNTGELFF
TRBV19	TRBJ1-1	.	.	TGTGCCAGTAGTATAGTTGCGCATACGGATGAAGCTTTCTTT	CASSIVAHTDEAFF
TRBV6-5	TRBJ2-1	.	.	TGTGCCAGCAGCTTGACAGAGTACAATGAGCAGTTCTTC	CASSLTEYNEQFF
TRBV7-9	TRBJ1-1	.	.	TGTGCCAGCAGCTTCGGGGGGAAGAACACTGAAGCTTTCTTT	CASSFGGKNTEAFF
TRBV5-5	TRBJ1-1	TRBD1	.	TGTGCCAGCACCCCCCTCCCAGCGGACAGGGCGAACACTGAAGCTTTCTTT	CASTPLPADRANTEAFF
TRBV6-4	TRBJ1-6	TRBD1	.	TGTGCCAGGGGGGGACAGGGGGAGATCGGCTATAATTCACCCCTCCACTTT	CARGGQGEIGYNSPLHF
TRBV4-3	TRBJ1-2	.	.	TGCGCCAGCAGCCAAGTTTTGGGTCAGACCATTCCTAACTATGGCTACACCTTC	CASSQVLGQTIPNYGYTF
TRBV21-1	TRBJ2-7	.	.	TGTGCCAGCGACCAAGGACAGGGGAACTACGAGCAGTACTTC	CASDQGQGNYEQYF
TRBV7-9	TRBJ2-3	TRBD2	.	TGTGCCAGCAGCTTCGGGGGGTTCACAGATACGCAGTATTTT	CASSFGGFTDTQYF
TRBV5-8	TRBJ2-2	.	.	TGTGCCAGCAGCTTGGATCATTACACCGGGGAGCTGTTTTTT	CASSLDHYTGELFF
TRBV9	TRBJ1-2	TRBD1	.	TGTGCCAGCAGCGGGGACAGGCTCGGAGGTACCTATGGCTACACCTTC	CASSGDRLGGTYGYTF
TRBV7-9	TRBJ1-5	.	.	TGTGCCAGCAGCCCGGGAGGTCAGCCCCAGCATTTT	CASSPGGQPQHF
TRBV14	TRBJ1-1	.	.	TGTGCCAGCAGCCAAGGCTGGACAGCCAAAGCTTTCTTT	CASSQGWTAKAFF
TRBV7-8	TRBJ2-1	TRBD2	.	TGTGCCAGCAGCTTACTAGCGGGGGGGTTTGAGCAGTTCTTC	CASSLLAGGFEQFF
TRBV6-5	TRBJ1-2	.	.	TGTGCCAGCAGTTACCATACAGGGTCTGGAGGCTACACCTTC	CASSYHTGSGGYTF
TRBV7-9	TRBJ2-7	.	.	TGTGCCAGTTGCCCGCCTACCTCCTACGAGCAGTACTTC	CASCPPTSYEQYF
TRBV10-3	TRBJ1-3	.	.	TGTGCCATCGGGAGATCAACGAGCTCTGGAAACACCATATATTTT	CAIGRSTSSGNTIYF
TRBV27	TRBJ2-7	.	.	TGTGCCAGCAGAGAGGATAACTTCGACGAGCAGTACTTC	CASREDNFDEQYF
TRBV7-7	TRBJ2-7	.	.	TGTGCCAGCAGCGCCTACAAGGGCTACGAGCAGTACTTC	CASSAYKGYEQYF
TRBV6-5	TRBJ2-2	.	.	TGTGCCAGCAGTTACAATCGGGTCCGGGAGCTGTTTTTT	CASSYNRVRELFF